Sequencing of this TCR beta chain was carried out in a study of T cell responses to AZD1222 COVID-19 vaccine. Study-level findings and limits: The donors showed a predominance of white British ancestry and of females, with possible underestimation of clonal diversity. The study found vaccine-associated CD4 TCRs spanning spike, dominant at 160-218 and 743-854.

CDR3 length: 15 residues. Trimming took off 5 bases at V and 1 base at J, with 15 bases between the two ends. Germline V gives CDR1 SEHNR, CDR2 FQNEAQ (reference sequence). Comment on this clone: Its antigen is not identified.

The method was immunoSEQ multiplex PCR; TCRdb's version includes in-frame clones alone and lacks a portion of them. The sample contains about 150,000 clones, approximately 85% of which appear only once. The sample was peripheral blood, taken on day 0 of AZD1222 vaccination. The source of this sequence is an adult in good health. V usage is TRBV7-9 and J usage is TRBJ2-7, with a weak D call TRBD1 (6 bases). The CDR3 sequence: CASSRDQGWSYEQYF. For the CDR3, the DNA is TGTGCCAGCAGCCGAGACCAGGGGTGGTCCTACGAGCAGTACTTC.